What follows are 20 T cell receptor beta chains derived from one specimen sequenced in a study of blood T cell repertoires in COVID-19. The method was immunoSEQ multiplex PCR; TCRdb's version includes in-frame clones alone and lacks a portion of them. This sample yields 250,000 or so clones, of which 80% to 90% are seen a single time; just over 0.85% belongs to the top ten. The sequenced sample consisted of PBMCs or T cells enriched from blood (not recorded which). These receptors came from a man in his fifties who had been exposed to COVID-19.

The CDR3 DNA sequence: TGTGCCAGCTCACCCACGGGATATAATTCACCCCTCCACTTT. It specifies CASSPTGYNSPLHF. The chain has TRBV18 and TRBJ1-6; D not certain. The V gene lost 3 bases and the J gene lost 4 bases, with 7 bases spanning the gap. Germline lookup yields CDR1 KGHSH and CDR2 LQKENI. This CDR3 is built from 14 residues.

Concerning this clone: One junction end disagrees with the germline gene, perhaps due to a read error. The CDR3: CASSLAGVGTDTQYF. The CDR3 DNA sequence: TGTGCCAGCAGTTTAGCGGGAGTTGGCACAGATACGCAGTATTTT. This chain connects TRBV7-9 to TRBJ2-3; 9 nucleotides match TRBD2. Germline V gene lookup returns CDR1 SEHNR and CDR2 FQNEAQ (reference sequence). The CDR3 extends over 15 amino acids.

The chain joins TRBV5-1 to TRBJ2-7, with TRBD2 matching 13 bases. Germline loops: CDR1 SGHRS, CDR2 YFSETQ. This CDR3 contains 15 residues. V was clipped by 4 bases and J by 2 bases; unmatched bases: 3. CDR3 loop: CASSLGTSGTYEQYV. The CDR3 DNA reads as TGCGCCAGCAGCCTCGGGACTAGCGGGACCTACGAGCAGTACGTC.

The V call is TRBV4-1, the J call TRBJ2-7; 9 bases map to TRBD2. With 0 bases clipped from V and 1 base from J, the junction kept 4 bases outside the gene matches. This CDR3 has 16 amino acids. The germline V gene encodes CDR1 MGHRA and CDR2 YSYEKL. CDR3: CASSQEMLAGSYEQYF. The CDR3 DNA is TGCGCCAGCAGCCAAGAAATGCTAGCGGGATCCTACGAGCAGTACTTC.

The CDR3 nucleotides read TGTGCCAGCAGCCCGTCTCGGGGTGGAGGGAGTGGCTACACCTTC. It encodes CASSPSRGGGSGYTF. The V call is TRBV6-5, the J call TRBJ1-2; no clear D. Trimming stripped 6 bases from V and 7 bases from J, with 21 bases between. The germline V gene encodes CDR1 MNHEY and CDR2 SVGAGI. CDR3 size: 15 residues.

This chain links TRBV20-1 with TRBJ2-1; D is perhaps TRBD2 (6 bases). The CDR3 runs 11 residues. Per germline, CDR1 DFQATT and CDR2 SNEGSKA (reference sequence). CDR3 in DNA: TGCAGCGGGGGTAAGGGGCGTGAGCAGTTCTTC. Protein product: CSGGKGREQFF.

The chain recombines TRBV30 with TRBJ1-5, with 9 bases fitting TRBD1. Unmatched junction bases numbered 15, after V lost 0 bases and J lost 6 bases. The CDR3 loop spans 18 amino acids. Germline loops: CDR1 GTSNPN, CDR2 SVGIG (reference sequence). The CDR3 sequence is CAWSVSLIRDRVGQPQHF. In DNA form, the CDR3 reads TGTGCCTGGAGTGTATCACTAATCCGGGACAGGGTTGGTCAGCCCCAGCATTTT.

The V and J genes are TRBV19 and TRBJ1-2, with a tentative D call TRBD1 (6 bases). The V and J ends lost 2 bases and 8 bases respectively, with 15 bases between them. The CDR3 is 14 residues long. Germline V gene sequence: CDR1 LNHDA, CDR2 SQIVND (reference sequence). In nucleotides, the CDR3 is TGTGCCAGTAGTATAATTCGGACAGAGGCGGGCTACACCTTC. This codes for CASSIIRTEAGYTF.

This rearrangement joins TRBV29-1 to TRBJ1-2, with D unresolved. From germline, CDR1 is SQVTM and CDR2 ANQGSEA. V was trimmed by 3 bases and J by 3 bases, leaving 8 bases between them. The CDR3 is made up of 12 amino acids. The CDR3 loop is CSVEAGYYGYTF. CDR3 coding DNA: TGCAGCGTTGAGGCAGGATACTATGGCTACACCTTC.

This chain uses TRBV11-3 with TRBJ1-1; D not certain. V dropped 5 bases and J dropped 0 bases, with 7 bases sitting between them. CDR3 length: 13 residues. Germline CDR1 and CDR2: SGHNT and YENEEA. The CDR3 DNA reads as TGTGCCAGCAGCCGGTCCATGAACACTGAAGCTTTCTTT. It yields the protein CASSRSMNTEAFF.

Only one count was recorded for this clone. The chain recombines TRBV7-8 with TRBJ1-6, with D possibly matching TRBD1 (6 bases). The germline V gene encodes CDR1 SGHVS and CDR2 FQNEAQ. The CDR3 extends over 15 amino acids. V was cut by 1 base and J by 7 bases, with 11 bases left in between. CDR3 DNA: TGTGCCAGCAGCTTAGAGACAGGCGTGAATTCACCCCTCCACTTT. It is translated as CASSLETGVNSPLHF.

The rearrangement links TRBV2 to TRBJ1-5; a possible D gene is TRBD1 (6 bases). The CDR3 loop spans 16 amino acids. Per the germline V gene, CDR1 is SNHLY and CDR2 is FYNNEI. V was trimmed by 6 bases and J by 4 bases, leaving 19 bases between them. This CDR3 is CASSLSRGATNQPQHF. Here the CDR3 DNA reads TGTGCCAGCAGCCTCAGTCGGGGGGCTACGAATCAGCCCCAGCATTTT.

V and J are TRBV20-1 and TRBJ1-2; D is uncertain. The CDR3 extends over 11 amino acids. CDR1 is DFQATT, CDR2 SNEGSKA, per germline (reference sequence). The CDR3 sequence: CSSPWSYGYTF. CDR3 coding DNA: TGCAGCAGTCCGTGGAGCTATGGCTACACCTTC.

The chain is built from TRBV4-1 and TRBJ2-5, with 10 positions matching TRBD2. Germline CDR1 is MGHRA and CDR2 is YSYEKL. CDR3 length equals 15 residues. V trimming: 4 bases; J trimming: 2 bases; junction bases outside the gene matches: 4. DNA for the CDR3: TGCGCCAGCAGCCGAGGGACTAGCGTTCAAGAGACCCAGTACTTC. Protein sequence: CASSRGTSVQETQYF.

The genes are TRBV24-1 and TRBJ2-1, with 11 bases aligning to TRBD2. Germline-derived CDR1 and CDR2 are KGHDR and SFDVKD. After removal of 3 bases from V and 10 bases from J, the junction contained 4 bases not matched to a gene. The CDR3 extends over 14 amino acids. CDR3 sequence reads: CATSDALAGEEQFF. Written as DNA, the CDR3 is TGTGCCACCAGTGATGCACTAGCGGGGGAGGAGCAGTTCTTC.

V is TRBV30 and J is TRBJ1-1, with D possibly matching TRBD1 (6 bases). The CDR3 extends over 11 amino acids. Trimming left V 0 bases short and J 11 bases short, with 10 bases between. Germline CDR1 reads GTSNPN; CDR2 reads SVGIG (reference sequence). CDR3: CAWSVSGGAFF. DNA for the CDR3: TGTGCCTGGAGTGTATCGGGGGGCGCTTTCTTT.

The chain couples TRBV7-9 to TRBJ1-3; maybe TRBD1 (5 bases). Trimming removed 6 bases at V and 1 base at J, with 19 bases between. Germline CDR1 reads SEHNR; CDR2 reads FQNEAQ (reference sequence). The CDR3 length is 17 residues. CDR3 region: CASSPPGVAGSGNTIYF. The CDR3 DNA reads TGTGCCAGCAGTCCCCCCGGTGTGGCAGGGTCTGGAAACACCATATATTTT.

In this sample, this clone turned up once. The chain links TRBV11-3 to TRBJ2-7; 8 bases fit TRBD2. The trim removed 8 bases at V and 6 bases at J, leaving 9 bases unmatched. CDR1 and CDR2 from the germline V gene are SGHNT and YENEEA. The CDR3 contains 13 residues. CDR3 in DNA: TGTGCCAGCGCTCTGGAGGCGGGAGGCGAGCAGTACGTC. It translates to CASALEAGGEQYV.

The table lists this clone with a count of one. The V gene is TRBV7-9, the J gene TRBJ2-7; TRBD2 matches 10 bases. CDR3 length equals 17 residues. Germline V CDR1 and CDR2: SEHNR, FQNEAQ (reference sequence). V trimming: 5 bases; J trimming: 3 bases; junction bases outside the gene matches: 13. CDR3 nucleotide sequence: TGTGCCAGCAGCCGCACAGGGGGATTAGCGGGGGGCTACGAGCAGTACGTC. It codes for CASSRTGGLAGGYEQYV.

Worth noting for this clone: One end of the junction is discordant with germline, which a read error may explain. The chain has TRBV25-1 and TRBJ1-2; D is perhaps TRBD1 (6 bases). The CDR3 runs to 13 residues. In germline, CDR1 is MGHDK, CDR2 SYGVNS. Here the CDR3 reads CASSEFGERGHNF. CDR3 nucleotides: TGTGCCAGCAGTGAATTTGGGGAGAGGGGACATAACTTC.